This T cell receptor (beta chain) was sequenced during a study of identical twins. Germline CDR1 is DFQATT and CDR2 is SNEGSKA (reference sequence). The V gene end was trimmed by 3 bases and the J gene end by 0 bases; junction bases not matched to a gene: 3. The CDR3 is 15 amino acids. TCRdb reprocessed the 5' RACE reads via MiXCR and lists one record per CDR3 protein. The sample carries 520,000 or so distinct CDR3 sequences, about 20% recorded once. In this sample, this clonotype turned up a few times. These data were also reused for a study on T cells expressing NK-cell markers. That source reports: Underlying the TCR beta repertoires were sorted CD3+CD56+NKG2C+, CD3+CD56+NKG2C- and CD3+CD56-NKG2C+ T cells.

The rearrangement uses TRBV20-1 and TRBJ2-1; 9 bases line up with TRBD2. Sample: CD4+ T cells sorted from blood. The receptor was isolated from a woman aged 18-35 years in good health. CDR3 in DNA: TGCAGTGCTAGGGATAGCGGGAGCTCCTACAATGAGCAGTTCTTC. It translates to CSARDSGSSYNEQFF.